The rows below give T cell receptor beta chains drawn from one sample of a study of graft-versus-host responses after intestinal transplantation. Antigen specificity for these receptors is unknown. The method was immunoSEQ multiplex PCR; TCRdb's version includes in-frame clones alone and lacks a portion of them. The data show about 41,000 clones, approximately 95% seen once. Here the sequenced sample was unstimulated CD8+ T cells sorted from spleen or lymph node cells, taken before transplant. The source is a human donor who was the organ donor for an intestinal transplant. Both conserved end residues are part of each CDR3. The D gene is left open where the match is weak. A row's size may be missing; if present it is once, few, many or a size class.

d_call: TRBD1; j_call: TRBJ2-7; clone_size: once; v_call: TRBV14; cdr3_aa: CASSQDQGASYEQYF; cdr3_nt: TGTGCCAGCAGCCAAGACCAGGGGGCGTCCTACGAGCAGTACTTC
d_call: -; j_call: TRBJ2-1; clone_size: -; v_call: TRBV21-1; cdr3_aa: CASSKALWDRSGGGPGNEQFF; cdr3_nt: TGTGCCAGCAGCAAAGCGCTTTGGGACAGGAGTGGCGGGGGGCCAGGGAATGAGCAGTTCTTC
d_call: TRBD2; j_call: TRBJ2-5; clone_size: -; v_call: TRBV11-2; cdr3_aa: CASSYDRTSGGSKGETQYF; cdr3_nt: TGTGCCAGCAGCTATGATCGGACTAGCGGGGGCTCCAAAGGGGAGACCCAGTACTTC
d_call: -; j_call: TRBJ1-3; clone_size: few; v_call: TRBV10-1; cdr3_aa: CAITGTSGNTIYF; cdr3_nt: TGCGCCATTACCGGGACATCAGGAAACACCATATATTTT
d_call: -; j_call: TRBJ2-1; clone_size: -; v_call: TRBV20-1; cdr3_aa: CSGGGGTRQFF; cdr3_nt: TGCAGTGGGGGGGGCGGCACCCGGCAGTTCTTC
d_call: -; j_call: TRBJ2-1; clone_size: -; v_call: TRBV19; cdr3_aa: CASRGVSEQFF; cdr3_nt: TGTGCCAGTAGGGGAGTTTCTGAGCAGTTCTTC
d_call: -; j_call: TRBJ2-3; clone_size: -; v_call: TRBV7-2; cdr3_aa: CASSFPTWGVADTQYF; cdr3_nt: TGTGCCAGCAGCTTCCCTACGTGGGGGGTAGCGGATACGCAGTATTTT
d_call: -; j_call: TRBJ2-5; clone_size: -; v_call: TRBV4-1; cdr3_aa: CASSQGVLETQYF; cdr3_nt: TGCGCCAGCAGCCAAGGGGTATTAGAGACCCAGTACTTC
d_call: -; j_call: TRBJ1-6; clone_size: -; v_call: TRBV11-2; cdr3_aa: CASSLGGSPLHF; cdr3_nt: TGTGCCAGCAGCTTGGGGGGTTCACCCCTCCACTTT
d_call: -; j_call: TRBJ1-1; clone_size: -; v_call: TRBV27; cdr3_aa: CASSLSGTEAFF; cdr3_nt: TGTGCCAGCAGTTTATCGGGCACTGAAGCTTTCTTT
d_call: TRBD2; j_call: TRBJ2-7; clone_size: -; v_call: TRBV19; cdr3_aa: CASSPSSGGAITYEQYF; cdr3_nt: TGTGCCAGTAGTCCATCTAGCGGGGGGGCCATCACCTACGAGCAGTACTTC
d_call: TRBD2; j_call: TRBJ2-7; clone_size: -; v_call: TRBV15; cdr3_aa: CATSRGVLAGAYEQYF; cdr3_nt: TGTGCCACCAGCAGAGGGGTGCTAGCGGGAGCTTACGAGCAGTACTTC
d_call: TRBD1; j_call: TRBJ1-1; clone_size: -; v_call: TRBV5-4; cdr3_aa: CASSTAGGAKGEAFF; cdr3_nt: TGTGCCAGCAGCACCGCAGGGGGCGCGAAGGGTGAAGCTTTCTTT
d_call: -; j_call: TRBJ2-2; clone_size: -; v_call: TRBV9; cdr3_aa: CASSGLAGELFF; cdr3_nt: TGTGCCAGCAGCGGACTAGCCGGGGAGCTGTTTTTT
d_call: TRBD2; j_call: TRBJ2-3; clone_size: -; v_call: TRBV4-3; cdr3_aa: CASSQVSGSLTDTQYF; cdr3_nt: TGCGCCAGCAGCCAAGTTAGCGGGAGTCTCACAGATACGCAGTATTTT
d_call: -; j_call: TRBJ1-1; clone_size: -; v_call: TRBV18; cdr3_aa: CASSRMENTEAFF; cdr3_nt: TGTGCCAGCTCTCGGATGGAGAACACTGAAGCTTTCTTT
d_call: -; j_call: TRBJ2-1; clone_size: -; v_call: TRBV27; cdr3_aa: CASSSPYRDNEQFF; cdr3_nt: TGTGCCAGCAGTTCCCCTTACAGGGACAATGAGCAGTTCTTC
d_call: -; j_call: TRBJ1-1; clone_size: -; v_call: TRBV11-2; cdr3_aa: CASSLGGATFF; cdr3_nt: TGTGCCAGCAGCTTAGGGGGCGCGACTTTCTTT
d_call: TRBD1; j_call: TRBJ2-3; clone_size: -; v_call: TRBV6-6; cdr3_aa: CASSTYRGDTQYF; cdr3_nt: TGTGCCAGCAGTACCTACAGGGGAGATACGCAGTATTTT
d_call: -; j_call: TRBJ2-3; clone_size: -; v_call: TRBV5-1; cdr3_aa: CASSLGLGGTDTQYF; cdr3_nt: TGCGCCAGCAGCTTGGGCCTAGGGGGCACAGATACGCAGTATTTT
d_call: TRBD1; j_call: TRBJ2-5; clone_size: -; v_call: TRBV5-4; cdr3_aa: CASSSDRGRETQYF; cdr3_nt: TGTGCCAGCAGCTCAGACAGGGGGCGGGAGACCCAGTACTTC
d_call: -; j_call: TRBJ2-7; clone_size: -; v_call: TRBV19; cdr3_aa: CASSPGGSYEQYF; cdr3_nt: TGTGCCAGTAGCCCCGGAGGGTCCTACGAGCAGTACTTC
d_call: TRBD2; j_call: TRBJ2-1; clone_size: -; v_call: TRBV27; cdr3_aa: CASSSSGGVYNEQFF; cdr3_nt: TGTGCCAGCAGTTCTAGCGGGGGGGTATACAATGAGCAGTTCTTC
d_call: TRBD1; j_call: TRBJ1-1; clone_size: -; v_call: TRBV30; cdr3_aa: CAWSVFPHYRGNTEAFF; cdr3_nt: TGTGCCTGGAGTGTATTCCCACATTACAGGGGAAACACTGAAGCTTTCTTT
d_call: TRBD2; j_call: TRBJ2-3; clone_size: -; v_call: TRBV11-2; cdr3_aa: CASSLEWASGDTDTQYF; cdr3_nt: TGTGCCAGCAGCTTAGAGTGGGCTAGCGGGGACACAGATACGCAGTATTTT
d_call: -; j_call: TRBJ1-2; clone_size: -; v_call: TRBV7-9; cdr3_aa: CASSSEGYGYTF; cdr3_nt: TGTGCCAGCAGCTCCGAGGGGTATGGCTACACCTTC
d_call: -; j_call: TRBJ2-3; clone_size: -; v_call: TRBV6-4; cdr3_aa: CASSEGGATDTQYF; cdr3_nt: TGTGCCAGCAGTGAGGGGGGGGCCACAGATACGCAGTATTTT
d_call: TRBD2; j_call: TRBJ2-7; clone_size: -; v_call: TRBV9; cdr3_aa: CASGTGTKAYEQYF; cdr3_nt: TGTGCCAGCGGGACTGGGACTAAAGCCTACGAGCAGTACTTC
d_call: -; j_call: TRBJ2-6; clone_size: -; v_call: TRBV7-9; cdr3_aa: CASSLVGGGSGANVPTF; cdr3_nt: -
d_call: TRBD2; j_call: TRBJ2-3; clone_size: -; v_call: TRBV4-3; cdr3_aa: CASSQDAGGLSDTQYF; cdr3_nt: TGCGCCAGCAGCCAAGATGCGGGGGGGCTGTCAGATACGCAGTATTTT
d_call: TRBD2; j_call: TRBJ2-2; clone_size: -; v_call: TRBV5-1; cdr3_aa: CASCISAGGPTGELFF; cdr3_nt: TGCGCCAGCTGCATTTCCGCGGGGGGACCCACCGGGGAGCTGTTTTTT
d_call: TRBD2; j_call: TRBJ2-5; clone_size: -; v_call: TRBV7-9; cdr3_aa: CASSSGGLTQYF; cdr3_nt: TGTGCCAGCAGCTCGGGAGGGTTGACCCAGTACTTC
d_call: -; j_call: TRBJ1-4; clone_size: few; v_call: TRBV4-1; cdr3_aa: CASSQEPAGEKLFF; cdr3_nt: TGCGCCAGCAGCCAAGAACCGGCAGGGGAAAAACTGTTTTTT
d_call: TRBD2; j_call: TRBJ2-7; clone_size: -; v_call: TRBV14; cdr3_aa: CASSHLAGRDEQYF; cdr3_nt: TGTGCCAGCAGCCACCTAGCGGGGAGGGACGAGCAGTACTTC
d_call: -; j_call: TRBJ1-1; clone_size: -; v_call: TRBV4-2; cdr3_aa: CASSQAILFPGLLEEVLMNTEAFF; cdr3_nt: TGTGCCAGCAGCCAAGCAATCCTGTTTCCGGGTCTATTGGAGGAGGTTCTCATGAACACTGAAGCTTTCTTT
d_call: -; j_call: TRBJ1-6; clone_size: -; v_call: TRBV27; cdr3_aa: CASSPGQYNSPLHF; cdr3_nt: TGTGCCAGCAGCCCGGGACAATATAATTCACCCCTCCACTTT
d_call: TRBD1; j_call: TRBJ2-7; clone_size: -; v_call: TRBV10-3; cdr3_aa: CAISESLSRDRETYEQYF; cdr3_nt: TGTGCCATCAGTGAGTCGTTAAGTAGGGACAGGGAAACCTACGAGCAGTACTTC
d_call: -; j_call: TRBJ1-2; clone_size: -; v_call: TRBV30; cdr3_aa: CAWSVLANRRHGYTF; cdr3_nt: TGTGCCTGGAGTGTATTGGCTAACCGAAGACATGGCTACACCTTC
d_call: -; j_call: TRBJ1-5; clone_size: -; v_call: TRBV6-1; cdr3_aa: CASRPRRRINQPQHF; cdr3_nt: TGTGCCAGCAGGCCTCGGCGCAGGATAAATCAGCCCCAGCATTTT
d_call: -; j_call: TRBJ2-4; clone_size: -; v_call: TRBV6-1; cdr3_aa: CASSERGPLNIQYF; cdr3_nt: TGTGCCAGCAGTGAACGGGGACCCCTAAACATTCAGTACTTC
d_call: TRBD1; j_call: TRBJ2-2; clone_size: -; v_call: TRBV4-3; cdr3_aa: CASSQEVGTENTGELFF; cdr3_nt: TGCGCCAGCAGCCAAGAAGTCGGGACAGAAAACACCGGGGAGCTGTTTTTT
d_call: -; j_call: TRBJ1-6; clone_size: -; v_call: TRBV5-1; cdr3_aa: CASATDGFSSYNSPLHF; cdr3_nt: TGCGCCAGCGCTACCGACGGTTTTAGCTCCTATAATTCACCCCTCCACTTT
d_call: -; j_call: TRBJ2-3; clone_size: -; v_call: TRBV19; cdr3_aa: CASSIPGLGDTQYF; cdr3_nt: TGTGCCAGTAGTATCCCCGGACTCGGAGATACGCAGTATTTT
d_call: -; j_call: TRBJ2-1; clone_size: -; v_call: TRBV5-6; cdr3_aa: CASSLTVPREQFF; cdr3_nt: TGTGCCAGCAGCTTAACCGTTCCCCGTGAGCAGTTCTTC
d_call: -; j_call: TRBJ2-2; clone_size: -; v_call: TRBV7-2; cdr3_aa: CASSLASPANTGELFF; cdr3_nt: TGTGCCAGCAGCTTAGCTAGTCCCGCGAACACCGGGGAGCTGTTTTTT
d_call: -; j_call: TRBJ2-5; clone_size: -; v_call: TRBV7-8; cdr3_aa: CASSLLVGGLLKETQYF; cdr3_nt: TGTGCCAGCAGCTTATTGGTAGGGGGACTTCTGAAAGAGACCCAGTACTTC
d_call: -; j_call: TRBJ2-5; clone_size: -; v_call: TRBV9; cdr3_aa: CASSVDSSLSNEQYF; cdr3_nt: TGTGCCAGCAGCGTCGACAGCTCCCTCTCTAATGAGCAGTACTTC